These T cell receptor beta chains were read from a single sample in a study of cytomegalovirus exposure and HLA in healthy donors. Clones were read by immunoSEQ multiplex PCR, and TCRdb kept only the in-frame ones, dropping some. The table shows roughly 150,000 clones, with roughly 75% occurring only once. The sequenced material came from PBMCs. All receptors come from a man aged 18 to 35 in good health and CMV-seropositive. The CDR3 runs from the conserved cysteine through the conserved F or W. Each record gives: V gene, D gene, clone size, J gene, CDR3 protein, CDR3 DNA. D genes are given only for firm matches. Size values are once, few and many counts, or a class for expanded clones, and some rows have none.

>TRBV11-3|TRBD2|.|TRBJ2-1
CASSFSGSGINEQFF
TGTGCCAGCAGCTTCAGCGGGAGTGGGATCAATGAGCAGTTCTTC
>TRBV9|TRBD2|.|TRBJ2-7
CASSVDGTSDDEQYF
TGTGCCAGCAGCGTAGATGGGACTAGCGACGACGAGCAGTACTTC
>TRBV2|.|.|TRBJ1-4
CASRYTGEKWKLFF
TGTGCCAGCAGGTATACAGGAGAAAAGTGGAAACTGTTTTTT
>TRBV4-1|TRBD1|.|TRBJ2-7
CASSQVDFVGQGAYEQYF
TGCGCCAGCAGCCAAGTAGATTTTGTGGGACAGGGGGCCTACGAGCAGTACTTC
>TRBV19|TRBD1|.|TRBJ2-7
CASSPVTGINGEQYF
TGTGCCAGTAGTCCGGTGACAGGGATTAACGGCGAGCAGTACTTC
>TRBV7-9|TRBD2|.|TRBJ2-1
CASSLLAGLRNEQFF
TGTGCCAGCAGCTTACTAGCGGGCCTAAGGAATGAGCAGTTCTTC
>TRBV29-1|.|.|TRBJ1-1
CSAVKPLDTEAFF
TGCAGCGCCGTGAAGCCCCTCGACACTGAAGCTTTCTTT
>TRBV9|TRBD2|.|TRBJ2-1
CASSVDWTSVDNEQFF
TGTGCCAGCAGCGTAGACTGGACTAGCGTAGACAATGAGCAGTTCTTC
>TRBV7-7|.|.|TRBJ2-7
CASSLDLGDEQYF
TGTGCCAGCAGCTTAGATCTAGGCGACGAGCAGTACTTC
>TRBV27|.|.|TRBJ2-1
CASSFSAESVYNEQFF
TGTGCCAGCAGTTTCTCAGCGGAGTCTGTTTACAATGAGCAGTTCTTC
>TRBV4-1|TRBD1|.|TRBJ2-7
CASSQVQGTYEQYF
TGCGCCAGCAGCCAAGTACAGGGGACCTACGAGCAGTACTTC
>TRBV5-1|.|once|TRBJ2-7
CASRKTGSYEQYF
TGCGCCAGCAGAAAAACGGGATCCTACGAGCAGTACTTC
>TRBV28|.|.|TRBJ2-7
CASSLTADKMSYEQYF
TGTGCCAGCAGTTTGACGGCGGACAAGATGTCCTACGAGCAGTACTTC
>TRBV7-9|.|.|TRBJ2-1
CASSSPDGPEQFF
TGTGCCAGCAGCTCTCCCGATGGGCCTGAGCAGTTCTTC
>TRBV6-5|.|once|TRBJ1-2
CASSFLRGSTYGYTF
TGTGCCAGCAGCTTCCTCAGGGGATCTACCTATGGCTACACCTTC
>TRBV29-1|.|.|TRBJ2-2
CSVVSPTSPGELFF
TGCAGCGTTGTTTCACCAACGAGCCCCGGGGAGCTGTTTTTT
>TRBV7-7|.|.|TRBJ2-2
CASSLRGNTGELFF
TGTGCCAGCAGCTTACGAGGGAACACCGGGGAGCTGTTTTTT
>TRBV27|.|.|TRBJ2-1
CASERNNEQFF
TGTGCCAGTGAGAGGAACAATGAGCAGTTCTTC
>TRBV18|.|.|TRBJ1-5
CASSPTQGGSNQPQHF
TGTGCCAGCTCACCGACACAGGGCGGTAGCAATCAGCCCCAGCATTTT
>TRBV29-1|.|.|TRBJ2-5
CSLPGARGTQYF
TGCAGCCTACCCGGCGCCAGAGGGACCCAGTACTTC
>TRBV15|.|.|TRBJ1-2
CATSRDQGSSYGYTF
TGTGCCACCAGCAGAGATCAGGGAAGTTCCTATGGCTACACCTTC
>TRBV7-9|.|.|TRBJ1-1
CASSLEGQGFPEAFF
TGTGCCAGCAGCTTAGAGGGTCAGGGCTTCCCTGAAGCTTTCTTT
>TRBV6-6|.|.|TRBJ1-2
CASSYTARVDGYTF
TGTGCCAGCAGTTACACCGCCAGGGTTGATGGCTACACCTTC
>TRBV20-1|TRBD1|.|TRBJ2-7
CSAGTGYEQYF
TGCAGTGCTGGGACAGGCTACGAGCAGTACTTC
>TRBV28|TRBD1|few|TRBJ1-1
CASSAGTGGTEAFF
TGTGCCAGCAGTGCCGGGACAGGGGGCACTGAAGCTTTCTTT
>TRBV29-1|.|once|TRBJ2-1
CSVLDKRSHNEQFF
TGCAGCGTTCTCGATAAGAGGAGTCACAATGAGCAGTTCTTC
>TRBV5-1|.|.|TRBJ2-2
CASSLVGADTGELFF
TGCGCCAGCAGCTTGGTGGGGGCCGACACCGGGGAGCTGTTTTTT
>TRBV11-2|.|.|TRBJ2-7
CASSSAGGSYEQYF
TGTGCCAGCAGCTCCGCCGGAGGGTCCTACGAGCAGTACTTC
>TRBV27|TRBD1|few|TRBJ2-7
CASRPQRGQEYF
TGTGCCAGCAGACCCCAAAGGGGGCAAGAGTACTTC